This T cell receptor (beta chain) was sequenced in a study of regulatory T cells in long-lasting Graves disease. The authors built TCR beta libraries using iRepertoire HTBI primers and Arm-PCR of CDR3 regions. TCRdb redid the calling of the multiplex PCR reads with MiXCR, one entry per CDR3 protein. The sample shows over 450,000 distinct CDR3 sequences, about 22% of them seen only once. Study outcomes and limitations: Those with persistent Graves' had less TCR diversity than newly diagnosed patients. Researchers examined only peripheral blood and not thyroid tissue.

This CDR3 has 21 residues. Losses at the gene ends were 5 bases for V and 5 bases for J; bases not matched to a gene: 21. CDR1 and CDR2 from the germline V gene are SEHNR and FQNEAQ (reference sequence). Time point given: persistent/refractory GD, antithyroid drugs over 5 years with positive TRAb. Preparation of the TCR library used RNA extracted from PBMCs. Clinicians diagnosed Graves' disease using American Thyroid Association guidelines. This clonotype was counted at least ten times. Its antigen is not identified. This chain connects TRBV7-9 to TRBJ2-5; 15 positions match TRBD2. This clonotype was obtained from a female donor with Graves disease. Source: peripheral blood mononuclear cells (PBMCs), taken when the disease was refractory, from a patient treated with antithyroid drugs. The CDR3 region is CASSRRRTSGRAYAWLETQYF. CDR3 coding DNA: TGTGCCAGCAGCCGGCGAAGGACTAGCGGGAGGGCCTATGCGTGGTTGGAGACCCAGTACTTC.